A selection of T cell receptor beta chains follows, all from one sample in a study of T cells in Graves' hyperthyroidism and ophthalmopathy. Each CDR3 protein is one row after TCRdb ran MiXCR on the multiplex PCR reads. The table lists 550,000 to 600,000 distinct CDR3 sequences, around 45% of them singletons, with 15% to 20% in the top ten. The source material was peripheral blood or thyroid tissue (not recorded which). The receptors come from an adult woman with Graves' disease, either hyperthyroidism or ophthalmopathy (not recorded which). Both conserved end residues are part of each CDR3. A D gene is named only where the DNA matches it firmly. Clone size appears in some rows only: once, few, many, or a class for an expanded clone.

TRBJ2-5 | TRBD2 | TRBV20-1 | NA | TGCAGTGCTCATGTTATAGGGGAGGGATCAGAGACCCAGTACTTC | CSAHVIGEGSETQYF
TRBJ1-6 | TRBD1 | TRBV2 | many | TGTGCCAGCAGTCCGACAGGGGAGGCACCCCTCCACTTT | CASSPTGEAPLHF
TRBJ2-3 | NA | TRBV7-3 | few | TGTGCCAGCAGCCCCGCAGAGCGCGTGGCGCAGTATTTT | CASSPAERVAQYF
TRBJ2-7 | TRBD2 | TRBV9 | many | TGTGCCAGCACCCCGGGGCTAGCGGGATTCCACGAGCAGTACTTC | CASTPGLAGFHEQYF
TRBJ1-4 | NA | TRBV7-9 | few | TGTGCCAGCAGCTTTGGGGGCAGACAGGCGGTGTTTTTT | CASSFGGRQAVFF
TRBJ2-7 | TRBD2 | TRBV10-3 | many | TGTGCCATCAGCAGGACTAGCGGGAGCTACGAGCAGTACTTC | CAISRTSGSYEQYF
TRBJ2-5 | TRBD1 | TRBV7-6 | NA | TGTGCCAGCAGTTCCACCGGGACAGGGACACAAGAGACCCAGTACTTC | CASSSTGTGTQETQYF
TRBJ2-5 | NA | TRBV10-2 | many | TGCGCCAGCAGTGGACGGGTCAGGGGAGAGACCCAGTACTTC | CASSGRVRGETQYF
TRBJ2-3 | NA | TRBV7-3 | NA | TGTGCCAGCAGCTTAGGGACACCCACAGATACGCAGTATTTT | CASSLGTPTDTQYF
TRBJ1-6 | NA | TRBV4-1 | few | TGCGCCAGCAGCCAAACCTGGACGGGGGGAATATATAATTCACCCCTCCACTTT | CASSQTWTGGIYNSPLHF
TRBJ2-5 | NA | TRBV29-1 | NA | TGCAGCGTCGCAGGGATAGAGGAGACCCAGTACTTC | CSVAGIEETQYF
TRBJ2-2 | NA | TRBV2 | many | TGTGCCAGCAGGTACAGGGACCAATACACCGGGGAGCTGTTTTTT | CASRYRDQYTGELFF
TRBJ1-4 | NA | TRBV10-3 | once | TGTGCCATCAGTGGAAGTGGAGGGATTGATGAGGAACTGTTTTTT | CAISGSGGIDEELFF
TRBJ1-5 | TRBD1 | TRBV7-3 | NA | TGTGCCAGCAGCACGATGGGACAGCGCAATCAGCCCCAGCATTTT | CASSTMGQRNQPQHF
TRBJ1-1 | NA | TRBV29-1 | NA | TGCAGCGTTGAAAAGGGTAGCACTGAAGCTTTCTTT | CSVEKGSTEAFF
TRBJ2-7 | NA | TRBV5-8 | few | TGTGCCAGCAGCTTGGTCGCTAACTTGGCCTCCTACGAGCAGTACTTC | CASSLVANLASYEQYF
TRBJ1-6 | NA | TRBV11-2 | NA | TGTGCCAGCAGCCCGCAGGCTTTGGATTCACCCCTCCACTTT | CASSPQALDSPLHF
TRBJ2-5 | NA | TRBV5-4 | NA | TGTGCCAGCAGCGTATCGACAGCCCAATACTGGGAGACCCAGTACTTC | CASSVSTAQYWETQYF
TRBJ2-5 | TRBD1 | TRBV7-7 | NA | TGTGCTAGCAGCGCAACATTGGACAGGCCTCCTCGGGTTATGTACTTC | CASSATLDRPPRVMYF
TRBJ1-3 | NA | TRBV10-3 | NA | TGTGCCGTTTCTCCAGCTGGAAGCACCATATATTTT | CAVSPAGSTIYF
TRBJ1-1 | TRBD1 | TRBV6-5 | many | TGTGCCAGCAGTTACATCAGGGGGCCGAACACTGAAGCTTTCTTT | CASSYIRGPNTEAFF
TRBJ2-5 | NA | TRBV5-1 | many | TGCGCCAGCAGCTTCCGACAGACCCAGTACTTC | CASSFRQTQYF
TRBJ2-5 | NA | TRBV10-3 | NA | TGTGCCATCATGGGGGGTTCGAACACCGGGGGCAAAGAGACCCAGTACTTC | CAIMGGSNTGGKETQYF
TRBJ2-2 | NA | TRBV2 | NA | TGTGCCAGCAGTGCTCGGATAGGACGGGTGAACACCGGGGAGCTGTTTTTT | CASSARIGRVNTGELFF
TRBJ2-6 | TRBD1 | TRBV12-3/TRBV12-4 | many | TGTGCCAGCAGTTCCCCCTGGGACAGTGGGGCCAACGTCCTGACTTTC | CASSSPWDSGANVLTF
TRBJ1-3 | TRBD1 | TRBV5-1 | NA | TGCGCCAGCAGCGTGGACAGGTCCGGCTACACCATATATTTT | CASSVDRSGYTIYF
TRBJ2-7 | NA | TRBV3-1 | NA | TGTGCCAGCAGCCAAAGCGACTTGGCCGGCGAGCAGTACTTC | CASSQSDLAGEQYF
TRBJ2-2 | TRBD2 | TRBV29-1 | few | TGCAGCGCACTCGTCCTAGCGGGAGTCGGGGAGCTGTTTTTT | CSALVLAGVGELFF
TRBJ2-5 | NA | TRBV27 | many | TGTGCCAGCAAGGGGGACACACAAGAGACCCAGTACTTC | CASKGDTQETQYF
TRBJ2-7 | TRBD1 | TRBV10-3 | NA | TGTGCCATCAGTGGGGCCGTAGGACAGGAGAACTCCTACGAGCAGTACTTC | CAISGAVGQENSYEQYF
TRBJ2-2 | TRBD1 | TRBV2 | NA | TGTGCCAGCAGTGAGTGGTCAGGGGGAGTTTCCGGGGAGCTGTTTTTT | CASSEWSGGVSGELFF
TRBJ2-5 | NA | TRBV11-2 | many | TGTGCCAGCAGGTTAGAAGGGCAAGAGACCCAGTACTTC | CASRLEGQETQYF
TRBJ2-1 | TRBD2 | TRBV24-1 | NA | TGTGCCACCAGTGAGCGGGGGGGACTGGATGAGCAGTTCTTC | CATSERGGLDEQFF
TRBJ2-7 | TRBD2 | TRBV29-1 | NA | TGCAGCGTTCAGGGACTAGCGGGTCTATACGAGCAGTACTTC | CSVQGLAGLYEQYF
TRBJ1-5 | TRBD1 | TRBV12-3/TRBV12-4 | NA | TGTGCCAGCGCGAACACAGGGGCCAATCAGCCCCAGCATTTT | CASANTGANQPQHF
TRBJ2-5 | NA | TRBV7-9 | NA | TGTGCCAGCAGCAGACCGGGCCCCCTCCCGGAGACCCAGTACTTC | CASSRPGPLPETQYF
TRBJ1-6 | NA | TRBV5-1 | many | TGCGCCAGCAGCTTGGTCGGTTTGTCGGGGTCGCGTAATTCACCCCTCCACTTT | CASSLVGLSGSRNSPLHF
TRBJ2-5 | NA | TRBV27 | many | TGTGCCAGCAGTTTCGGGACTCTGGAGACCCAGTACTTC | CASSFGTLETQYF
TRBJ1-3 | NA | TRBV11-2 | many | TGTGCCAGCAGCCAAATCCTCGGGGGTGCTGGAAACACCATATATTTT | CASSQILGGAGNTIYF
TRBJ2-7 | NA | TRBV20-1 | many | TGCAGTGCTGGAGGGGGAAGTCGGAGGGCCTCCTACGAGCAGTACTTC | CSAGGGSRRASYEQYF
TRBJ1-6 | TRBD1 | TRBV2 | once | TGTGCCAGCTCCGGACAGGGCCTAGGTTCACCCCTCCACTTT | CASSGQGLGSPLHF
TRBJ1-2 | NA | TRBV10-3 | NA | TGTGCCATCAGTGGGAGTATCGCGGTTGGCTACACCTTC | CAISGSIAVGYTF
TRBJ1-4 | TRBD1 | TRBV19 | NA | TGTGCCAGTAGTAGGGGGTACTCTGGGACAGCGGATGAAAAACTGTTTTTT | CASSRGYSGTADEKLFF
TRBJ1-1 | TRBD1 | TRBV6-1 | NA | TGTGCCAGCAGTGGAGAGAACAGGGGGCTAAAGACTGAAGCTTTCTTT | CASSGENRGLKTEAFF
TRBJ2-5 | TRBD1 | TRBV7-9 | many | TGTGCCAGCAGCTACCGGGACAGGGGGTACTTC | CASSYRDRGYF
TRBJ1-1 | NA | TRBV10-3 | NA | TGTGCCGCCGGGCGGGGAGGGAGGCACACTGAAGCTTTCTTT | CAAGRGGRHTEAFF
TRBJ2-7 | TRBD1 | TRBV7-9 | many | TGTGCCAGCAGGAGGGGACAGACCTACGAGCAGTACTTC | CASRRGQTYEQYF
TRBJ1-1 | TRBD1 | TRBV7-2 | NA | TGTGCCAGCACCGAAGACAGGGGGGAGAACACTGAAGCTTTCTTT | CASTEDRGENTEAFF
TRBJ1-2 | NA | TRBV2 | many | TGTGCCAGCAGTGAATCAACAGAGCACTATGGCTACACCTTC | CASSESTEHYGYTF
TRBJ2-5 | NA | TRBV28 | few | TGTGCCAGCGGGAGCGGTGGTGAGGAGACCCAGTACTTC | CASGSGGEETQYF
TRBJ1-1 | TRBD1 | TRBV9 | once | TGTGCCAGCAGCGTAGAGGGGGGACAGATGAACACTGAAGCTTTCTTT | CASSVEGGQMNTEAFF
TRBJ1-1 | TRBD1 | TRBV25-1 | NA | TGTGCCAGCAGACCACGGGGACAGACTGAAGCTTTCTTT | CASRPRGQTEAFF
TRBJ1-1 | NA | TRBV7-8 | many | TGTGCCAGCAGCTTCTCAGGGTACACTGAAGCTTTCTTT | CASSFSGYTEAFF
TRBJ2-5 | NA | TRBV20-1 | many | TGCAGTGCTAGAGATAAGGACATATCACAAGAGACCCAGTACTTC | CSARDKDISQETQYF